This entry is about one T cell receptor (beta chain). V shed 5 bases, J shed 6 bases, and the junction held 10 bases outside the gene matches. Germline CDR1 MDHEN, CDR2 SYDVKM. CDR3 size: 15 residues. The data belong to a study of T cells after yellow fever vaccination. Study-level findings and limits: Most clones from primary vaccination resurfaced after the booster (96% CD4, about 91% CD8). A minor fraction of clonotypes spanned both CD4 and CD8 compartments.

MiXCR, run by TCRdb on the 5' RACE reads, gives a single entry per CDR3 protein. This sample has approximately 85,000 distinct CDR3 sequences, with 13% found just once. Sequenced material: CD8+ T cells not binding an NS4B(214-222) dextramer, sorted from PBMCs, taken around 3 weeks after the first yellow fever vaccination. The source of this sequence is a man aged 18 to 35 who received the YFV17D yellow fever vaccine. The J gene is TRBJ2-1, the V gene TRBV28; 7 bases map to TRBD1. The CDR3 DNA reads TGTGCCAGCAGTCCGCTCGACAGGGCGGCCAATGAGCAGTTCTTC. It is translated as CASSPLDRAANEQFF.